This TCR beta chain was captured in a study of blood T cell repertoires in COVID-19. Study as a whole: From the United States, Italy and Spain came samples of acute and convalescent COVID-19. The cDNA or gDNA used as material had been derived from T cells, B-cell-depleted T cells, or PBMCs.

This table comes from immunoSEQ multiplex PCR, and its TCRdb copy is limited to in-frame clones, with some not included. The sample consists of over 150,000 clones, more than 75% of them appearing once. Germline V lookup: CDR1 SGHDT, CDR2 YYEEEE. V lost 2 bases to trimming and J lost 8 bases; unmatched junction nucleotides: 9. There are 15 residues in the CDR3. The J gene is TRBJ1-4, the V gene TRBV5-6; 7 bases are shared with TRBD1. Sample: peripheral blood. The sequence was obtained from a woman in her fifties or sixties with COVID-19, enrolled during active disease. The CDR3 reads CASSLFSGGQEKLFF. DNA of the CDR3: TGTGCCAGCAGCTTATTTTCAGGGGGTCAGGAAAAACTGTTTTTT. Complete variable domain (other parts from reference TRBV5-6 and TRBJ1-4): DAGVTQSPTHLIKTRGQQVTLRCSPKSGHDTVSWYQQALGQGPQFIFQYYEEEERQRGNFPDRFSGHQFPNYSSELNVNALLLGDSALYLCASSLFSGGQEKLFFGSGTQLSVL.